The 2 T cell receptor beta chains below come from one sample, sequenced in a study of OX40 agonist ivuxolimab in advanced cancers. Repertoires were generated with immunoSEQ multiplex PCR, while TCRdb's copy carries only in-frame clones and drops some. The sample contains tens of thousands of clones, around 87% of which appear only once. The sequences come from CD4+ or CD8+ T cells sorted from blood, collected in a trial of the OX40 agonist ivuxolimab. These receptors were collected from an adult with an advanced solid tumor such as melanoma, head and neck, liver or kidney cancer.

CDR3 nucleotides: TGTGCCAGCAGCGGTGGGGTAGATCGTTTTCAGTACTTC. It codes for CASSGGVDRFQYF. The chain carries TRBV6-4 and TRBJ2-5; no firm D call. V lost 6 bases and J 11 bases, leaving 19 bases between the germline ends. Germline lookup yields CDR1 MRHNA and CDR2 SNTAGT. The CDR3 consists of 13 residues.

The chain uses TRBV10-3 and TRBJ1-2; maybe TRBD1 (5 bases). The germline V gene encodes CDR1 ENHRY and CDR2 SYGVKD. Trimming took off 6 bases at V and 7 bases at J, with 9 bases between the two ends. There are 11 residues in the CDR3. The CDR3 protein is CAISSGTGYTF. DNA of the CDR3: TGTGCCATCAGCTCCGGGACTGGCTACACCTTC.